The 27 T cell receptor beta chains below were found in one sample sequenced in a study of T cell responses to AZD1222 COVID-19 vaccine. The repertoire was sequenced with immunoSEQ multiplex PCR; TCRdb's copy has only in-frame clones and lacks some. Of roughly 120,000 clones listed, about 88% are singletons. The sequencing used peripheral blood, collected on day 0 of AZD1222 vaccination. The receptors originated from an adult in good health.

The chain employs TRBV5-4 and TRBJ1-3; 7 bases are a match to TRBD1. CDR3 length: 15 residues. Germline lookup yields CDR1 SGHNT and CDR2 YYREEE (reference sequence). After removal of 0 bases from V and 2 bases from J, the junction contained 2 bases not matched to a gene. CDR3 region: CASSLAGTAGNTIYF. CDR3 bases: TGTGCCAGCAGCTTGGCCGGGACAGCTGGAAACACCATATATTTT.

The count of this clone is one. This sequence joins TRBV12-5 and TRBJ2-2; D not resolved. V was pared by 3 bases and J by 3 bases, with 8 bases between. The CDR3 extends over 14 amino acids. Germline CDR1 LGHNT, CDR2 FRNRAP. The CDR3 loop is CASGFSLDTGELFF. CDR3 bases: TGTGCTAGTGGTTTTTCCTTGGACACCGGGGAGCTGTTTTTT.

The chain employs TRBV6-4 and TRBJ2-3, with 8 bases aligning to TRBD2. This CDR3 spans 16 amino acids. CDR1 and CDR2 from the germline V gene are MRHNA and SNTAGT. Trimming at V came to 2 bases and at J to 4 bases, leaving 8 bases not matched to a gene. The CDR3 protein is CASSDRGLAPPDTQYF. CDR3 in DNA: TGTGCCAGCAGTGACCGCGGACTAGCCCCGCCAGATACGCAGTATTTT.

J is TRBJ2-7 and V is TRBV19; TRBD2 matches at 13 bases. J was trimmed by 2 bases and V by 10 bases; bases with no gene match: 11. The CDR3 extends over 16 amino acids. CDR1 and CDR2 (germline): LNHDA, SQIVND (reference sequence). In DNA, the CDR3 is TGTGCCACCTTGGAGATTGGGACTAGCGGGACCTACGAGCAGTACTTC. Its translation: CATLEIGTSGTYEQYF.

The chain uses TRBV6-5 and TRBJ1-4; maybe TRBD1 (6 bases). V gave up 6 bases and J gave up 5 bases, with 13 bases separating them. This CDR3 is built from 14 residues. Germline CDR1 MNHEY, CDR2 SVGAGI. As DNA, the CDR3 is TGTGCCAGCAGCGAGGGGGGTGCCAATGAAAAACTGTTTTTT. This sequence encodes CASSEGGANEKLFF.

The chain combines TRBV10-3 with TRBJ2-7, with D possibly matching TRBD1 (5 bases). V dropped 0 bases and J dropped 3 bases, with 9 bases sitting between them. The CDR3 spans 14 residues. The germline V gene encodes CDR1 ENHRY and CDR2 SYGVKD. This CDR3 is CAISESRQGYEQYF. CDR3 sequence (DNA): TGTGCCATCAGTGAGTCGAGGCAGGGCTACGAGCAGTACTTC.

This chain uses TRBV2 with TRBJ1-1; D might be TRBD1 (5 bases). Deletions cut 4 bases from V and 3 bases from J, with 12 bases between. This CDR3 has 14 amino acids. The V gene's germline CDR1 is SNHLY and CDR2 FYNNEI. This CDR3 is CASSAGSGDTEAFF. The CDR3, as DNA: TGTGCCAGCAGTGCCGGGTCGGGGGACACTGAAGCTTTCTTT.

V usage is TRBV27 and J usage is TRBJ2-1, with 13 bases that match TRBD2. J gave up 9 bases and V 5 bases, and 10 bases lay outside the gene matches. Per the germline V gene, CDR1 is MNHEY and CDR2 is SMNVEV (reference sequence). The CDR3 spans 16 residues. The CDR3 nucleotides are TGTGCCAGCAGTCCCCCGGGACTAGCGGGAAAAGTTGAGCAGTTCTTC. Encoded protein: CASSPPGLAGKVEQFF.

This chain connects TRBV13 to TRBJ1-1; TRBD1 is a possible D gene (6 bases). The CDR3 runs 15 residues. The V gene lost 5 bases and the J gene lost 0 bases, with 13 bases spanning the gap. From germline, CDR1 is PRHDT and CDR2 FYEKMQ (reference sequence). CDR3 DNA: TGTGCCAGCAGCCCTTCCACAGGGCTGAACACTGAAGCTTTCTTT. Amino acid sequence: CASSPSTGLNTEAFF. Based on the CDR3 plus reference TRBV13 and TRBJ1-1, the full variable domain is AAGVIQSPRHLIKEKRETATLKCYPIPRHDTVYWYQQGPGQDPQFLISFYEKMQSDKGSIPDRFSAQQFSDYHSELNMSSLELGDSALYFCASSPSTGLNTEAFFGQGTRLTVV.

The gene calls are TRBV12-3 or TRBV12-4 and TRBJ1-6, with D possibly being TRBD1 (5 bases). This CDR3 has 12 residues. Trimming stripped 9 bases from V and 10 bases from J, with 13 bases between. The CDR3 nucleotides read TGTGCCAGTTCGAAGGGGTCGTCACCCCTCCACTTT. Translated: CASSKGSSPLHF.

This sequence joins TRBV29-1 and TRBJ2-7; D not certain. The CDR3 totals 12 residues. The V and J ends lost 5 bases and 0 bases respectively, with 8 bases between them. Germline V gives CDR1 SQVTM, CDR2 ANQGSEA. The DNA for the CDR3 is TGCAGCGTTCAGCCCTCCTCCTACGAGCAGTACTTC. Encoded protein: CSVQPSSYEQYF.

The chain recombines TRBV5-6 with TRBJ1-5; D unresolved. The CDR3 totals 16 residues. Between the trimmed V and J ends, which lost 3 bases and 6 bases, there was a span of 19 bases. Germline V gene sequence: CDR1 SGHDT, CDR2 YYEEEE. The DNA for the CDR3 is TGTGCCAGCAGCTCCAACAGTGGCAACGTCCTTCAGCCCCAGCATTTT. Its protein product is CASSSNSGNVLQPQHF.

The chain links TRBV7-8 to TRBJ2-2; either TRBD1 or TRBD2 may supply D (5 bases each). Germline lookup yields CDR1 SGHVS and CDR2 FQNEAQ. Deletions cut 4 bases from V and 1 base from J, with 10 bases between. The CDR3 spans 15 residues. The CDR3 loop reads CASSSGTQNTGELFF. The CDR3 nucleotides are TGTGCCAGCAGCTCCGGGACCCAGAACACCGGGGAGCTGTTTTTT. Complete variable domain (other parts from reference TRBV7-8 and TRBJ2-2): GAGVSQSPRYKVAKRGQDVALRCDPISGHVSLFWYQQALGQGPEFLTYFQNEAQLDKSGLPSDRFFAERPEGSVSTLKIQRTQQEDSAVYLCASSSGTQNTGELFFGEGSRLTVL.

This clone was counted only a few times. V gene TRBV5-4 combines with J gene TRBJ1-1; D perhaps matches TRBD1 (5 bases). In germline, CDR1 is SGHNT, CDR2 YYREEE (reference sequence). V was pared by 3 bases and J by 0 bases, with 12 bases between. The CDR3 contains 15 residues. For the CDR3, the DNA is TGTGCCAGCAGCTATGGCCGGGGGGTGAACACTGAAGCTTTCTTT. This gives the protein CASSYGRGVNTEAFF.

This clone came up a few times. J is TRBJ1-1 and V is TRBV3-1 (or the pseudogene TRBV3-2); D unclear. This CDR3 contains 13 residues. From germline, CDR1 is LGHDT and CDR2 YNNKEL (reference sequence). Trimming took off 1 base at V and 5 bases at J, with 8 bases between the two ends. CDR3 bases: TGTGCCAGCAGCCAAGTCGGGCGAACTGAAGCTTTCTTT. This gives the protein CASSQVGRTEAFF.

The chain couples TRBV12-3 or TRBV12-4 to TRBJ1-1; D is undetermined. The CDR3 runs 13 residues. Trimming shortened V by 4 bases and J by 1 base, and 7 bases separated the two germline ends. CDR3 coding DNA: TGTGCCAGCAGTTCACCAGCGAACACTGAAGCTTTCTTT. It translates to CASSSPANTEAFF.

This clone is a singleton in its sample. The chain recombines TRBV19 with TRBJ2-1, with 7 bases lining up with TRBD2. Per germline, CDR1 LNHDA and CDR2 SQIVND (reference sequence). Losses at the gene ends were 7 bases for V and 7 bases for J; bases not matched to a gene: 16. The CDR3 extends over 16 amino acids. CDR3 bases: TGTGCCAGTACCAAAAGCGGGACGGGTCGGGGTAATGAGCAGTTCTTC. Residues: CASTKSGTGRGNEQFF.

The chain joins TRBV18 to TRBJ2-4; the D is unclear. The CDR3 has 14 amino acids. Germline lookup yields CDR1 KGHSH and CDR2 LQKENI. Trimming removed 5 bases from V and 4 bases from J, with 12 bases in between. This CDR3 is CASSTNDIKNIQYF. In DNA form, the CDR3 reads TGTGCCAGCTCAACCAATGACATTAAAAACATTCAGTACTTC.

In its sample, this clone was seen once. The chain is built from TRBV5-4 and TRBJ1-1; 7 nucleotides match TRBD1. CDR1 and CDR2 from the germline V gene are SGHNT and YYREEE (reference sequence). V lost 3 bases, J lost 1 base, and 3 bases stayed unmatched. The CDR3 is made up of 14 amino acids. CDR3 coding DNA: TGTGCCAGCAGCTCACAGGGGACGAACACTGAAGCTTTCTTT. It yields the protein CASSSQGTNTEAFF.

This clone was counted a single time. The chain combines TRBV6-5 with TRBJ2-2, with a weak D call TRBD2 (5 bases). Deletions cut 4 bases from V and 1 base from J, with 10 bases between. This CDR3 region has 15 residues. Looked up from germline, CDR1 is MNHEY and CDR2 is SVGAGI. CDR3 protein: CASSFGMENTGELFF. CDR3 nucleotide sequence: TGTGCCAGCAGTTTCGGGATGGAGAACACCGGGGAGCTGTTTTTT.

The genes are TRBV27 and TRBJ1-2, with a tentative D call TRBD1 (6 bases). Trimming removed 5 bases from V and 6 bases from J, with 19 bases in between. The CDR3 is 15 amino acids. The germline V gene encodes CDR1 MNHEY and CDR2 SMNVEV (reference sequence). The CDR3 spells CASSPTGTGGNGYTF. CDR3 nucleotide sequence: TGTGCCAGCAGTCCCACAGGGACGGGAGGTAATGGCTACACCTTC.

The rearrangement links TRBV6-6 to TRBJ2-7; 7 bases map to TRBD1. The length of the CDR3 is 14 residues. Per the germline V gene, CDR1 is MNHNY and CDR2 is SVGAGI (reference sequence). Trimming at V came to 5 bases and at J to 2 bases, leaving 6 bases not matched to a gene. The CDR3 protein is CASSGTAVTYEQYF. CDR3 DNA: TGTGCCAGCAGTGGGACAGCCGTAACCTACGAGCAGTACTTC.

V usage is TRBV4-1 and J usage is TRBJ2-7; D unresolved. Per germline, CDR1 MGHRA and CDR2 YSYEKL. This CDR3 spans 17 amino acids. The ends were cut back, 0 bases at V and 0 bases at J, with 15 bases in the middle. In nucleotides, the CDR3 is TGCGCCAGCAGCCAAGAAAGAGCGCGGCCGCGCTCCTACGAGCAGTACTTC. Its protein is CASSQERARPRSYEQYF.

The rearrangement links TRBV2 to TRBJ1-2; a possible D gene is TRBD1 (6 bases). The CDR3 is made up of 14 amino acids. Germline CDR1 reads SNHLY; CDR2 reads FYNNEI. V shed 7 bases and J shed 3 bases, with 15 bases lying between them. The CDR3 here is CASIRGGTHYGYTF. The CDR3 DNA reads as TGTGCCAGCATACGGGGGGGGACACACTATGGCTACACCTTC. Variable domain in full (rest from reference TRBV2 and TRBJ1-2): EPEVTQTPSHQVTQMGQEVILRCVPISNHLYFYWYRQILGQKVEFLVSFYNNEISEKSEIFDDQFSVERPDGSNFTLKIRSTKLEDSAMYFCASIRGGTHYGYTFGSGTRLTVV.

This clone has just one count. This rearrangement joins TRBV27 to TRBJ2-1, with TRBD1 matching 10 bases. This CDR3 is 17 amino acids long. Germline loops: CDR1 MNHEY, CDR2 SMNVEV (reference sequence). V lost 3 bases and J lost 7; bases outside the gene matches: 12. The CDR3 region is CASSFRGRDRGQNEQFF. DNA of the CDR3: TGTGCCAGCAGTTTTCGCGGCCGGGACAGGGGACAAAATGAGCAGTTCTTC.

The CDR3 DNA reads TGTGCCAGCAGTGGCAGGGGGCTCGAGCAGTACTTC. This gives the protein CASSGRGLEQYF. The chain joins TRBV11-2 to TRBJ2-7; 8 nucleotides line up with TRBD1. V shed 6 bases, J shed 6 bases, and the junction held 4 bases outside the gene matches. The CDR3 is 12 amino acids. Germline lookup yields CDR1 SGHAT and CDR2 FQNNGV.

V and J are TRBV15 and TRBJ2-5; D is tentatively TRBD1 or TRBD2 (5 bases each). V gave up 3 bases and J gave up 3 bases, with 14 bases separating them. This CDR3 has 15 amino acids. CDR1 and CDR2 (germline): LNHNV, YYDKDF (reference sequence). Here the CDR3 DNA reads TGTGCCACCAGCAGGCAAGGGGTGGGAGAAGAGACCCAGTACTTC. Amino acid sequence: CATSRQGVGEETQYF.